The rows below give T cell receptor beta chains drawn from one sample of a study of shared clonotypes between healthy human individuals. Generated by immunoSEQ multiplex PCR, the TCRdb table keeps only in-frame clones and is missing some. The data show nearly 500,000 clones, 75% to 85% seen once. Material: PBMCs. Receptors were obtained from a woman in her forties in good health. Some clones in this sample may be carry-over from other donors' samples. The CDR3 runs from the conserved cysteine through the conserved F or W. D genes are given only for firm matches. Clone size is stated in some rows and not others, as once, few, many or a class when expanded.

V gene	clone size	D gene	J gene	CDR3 protein	CDR3 DNA
TRBV10-3	NA	NA	TRBJ2-2	CAISESNTGELFF	TGTGCCATCAGTGAGTCGAACACCGGGGAGCTGTTTTTT
TRBV28	NA	NA	TRBJ2-7	CASRLPSGAVEQYF	TGTGCCAGCAGATTGCCCTCAGGGGCGGTCGAGCAGTACTTC
TRBV27	NA	TRBD2	TRBJ2-7	CASSTSGNSDEQYF	TGTGCCAGCAGTACTAGCGGGAACTCGGACGAGCAGTACTTC
TRBV29-1	NA	NA	TRBJ2-1	CSVKGQGSEQFF	TGCAGCGTCAAAGGCCAGGGGTCTGAGCAGTTCTTC
TRBV18	few	NA	TRBJ1-2	CASSPDPDYGYTF	TGTGCCAGCTCACCAGATCCAGACTATGGCTACACCTTC
TRBV10-3	NA	NA	TRBJ2-3	CAINWGGLTDTQYF	TGTGCCATCAATTGGGGCGGACTCACAGATACGCAGTATTTT
TRBV28	few	NA	TRBJ2-7	CASSAGGISYEQYF	TGTGCCAGCAGTGCCGGCGGAATCTCCTACGAGCAGTACTTC
TRBV10-3	NA	NA	TRBJ2-5	CAISESSAGETQYF	TGTGCCATCAGTGAGTCTTCGGCGGGAGAGACCCAGTACTTC
TRBV5-1	few	TRBD2	TRBJ2-3	CASSLEGLGFISDTQYF	TGCGCCAGCAGCTTGGAGGGACTAGGCTTTATTTCAGATACGCAGTATTTT
TRBV7-3	NA	TRBD2	TRBJ2-7	CASSLSRAREVHEQYF	TGTGCCAGCAGCTTATCACGTGCCCGGGAGGTCCACGAGCAGTACTTC
TRBV11-3	once	NA	TRBJ2-7	CASSHYPPVSYEQYF	TGTGCCAGCAGCCATTACCCCCCGGTCTCCTACGAGCAGTACTTC
TRBV4-2	NA	NA	TRBJ1-2	CASSQEVREQVNRYTF	TGTGCCAGCAGCCAAGAGGTTCGAGAACAGGTTAATCGCTACACCTTC
TRBV13	NA	TRBD1	TRBJ2-7	CASSLIDRGGEQYF	TGTGCCAGCAGCTTAATCGACAGGGGGGGCGAGCAGTACTTC
TRBV25-1	NA	TRBD2	TRBJ2-7	CASRESRPSGSYEQYF	TGTGCCAGCAGAGAATCACGTCCTAGCGGCTCCTACGAGCAGTACTTC
TRBV7-3	once	TRBD1	TRBJ2-1	CASSLTQDRYNEQFF	TGTGCCAGCAGCTTAACGCAGGACAGGTACAATGAGCAGTTCTTC
TRBV10-3	NA	NA	TRBJ2-7	CAISESTGTYEQYF	TGTGCCATCAGTGAGTCCACAGGAACCTACGAGCAGTACTTC
TRBV30	NA	TRBD1	TRBJ1-2	CAWSGDRRGYTF	TGTGCCTGGAGTGGGGACAGACGTGGCTACACCTTC
TRBV4-3	NA	NA	TRBJ2-7	CASSQDYSSPTLEQYF	TGCGCCAGCAGCCAAGATTATTCTAGCCCTACACTCGAGCAGTACTTC
TRBV15	NA	TRBD1	TRBJ1-1	CATSREGTEEAFF	TGTGCCACCAGCAGAGAGGGGACAGAAGAAGCTTTCTTT
TRBV19	NA	NA	TRBJ2-7	CASSMASASYEQYF	TGTGCCAGTAGTATGGCTAGCGCCTCCTACGAGCAGTACTTC
TRBV19	NA	NA	TRBJ2-1	CASSVGTANEQFF	TGTGCCAGTAGTGTCGGGACGGCCAATGAGCAGTTCTTC
TRBV18	few	NA	TRBJ2-2	CASSPRSENTGELFF	TGTGCCAGCTCACCACGATCCGAGAACACCGGGGAGCTGTTTTTT
TRBV7-2	NA	NA	TRBJ2-1	CASSPSAPYNEQFF	TGTGCCAGCAGCCCTAGCGCCCCCTACAATGAGCAGTTCTTC
TRBV11-3	NA	TRBD1	TRBJ2-7	CASSSGQGPAYEQYF	TGTGCCAGCAGTTCAGGACAGGGGCCGGCCTACGAGCAGTACTTC
TRBV10-3	NA	NA	TRBJ1-1	CAISESEGMNTEAFF	TGTGCCATCAGTGAGTCAGAAGGGATGAACACTGAAGCTTTCTTT
TRBV9	NA	TRBD1	TRBJ2-5	CASSGTGAGETQYF	TGTGCCAGCAGCGGAACAGGGGCCGGGGAGACCCAGTACTTC
TRBV25-1	few	TRBD1	TRBJ1-4	CASSAQTGGYVNEKLFF	TGTGCCAGCAGTGCCCAGACAGGGGGCTATGTTAATGAAAAACTGTTTTTT
TRBV7-9	NA	TRBD1	TRBJ1-4	CASSLPGQGREKLFF	TGTGCCAGCAGCCTACCGGGACAGGGGCGAGAAAAACTGTTTTTT
TRBV4-1	NA	TRBD1	TRBJ1-2	CASSQDWTGDGYTF	TGCGCCAGCAGCCAAGATTGGACAGGGGATGGCTACACCTTC
TRBV4-3	NA	NA	TRBJ1-1	CASSQDRAAMNTEAFF	TGCGCCAGCAGCCAAGATAGGGCAGCCATGAACACTGAAGCTTTCTTT
TRBV25-1	NA	NA	TRBJ2-5	CASSVVHLSGKEAQYF	TGTGCCAGCAGTGTAGTACACCTAAGTGGGAAAGAGGCCCAGTACTTC
TRBV19	few	TRBD1	TRBJ1-3	CASGPTGSGNTIYF	TGTGCCAGTGGACCGACAGGGTCGGGAAACACCATATATTTT
TRBV2	NA	TRBD1	TRBJ2-7	CASRRTGGSPIF	TGTGCCAGCAGGAGGACAGGGGGCAGTCCCATCTTC
TRBV27	NA	TRBD2	TRBJ2-7	CASSSNSGGYSYEQYF	TGTGCCAGCAGTTCCAATAGCGGGGGGTACTCCTACGAGCAGTACTTC
TRBV7-2	NA	NA	TRBJ2-5	CASSVTLGKKVRQETQYF	TGTGCCAGCAGCGTTACTTTAGGTAAGAAGGTTCGCCAAGAGACCCAGTACTTC
TRBV18	NA	NA	TRBJ2-5	CASSGQETQYF	TGTGCCAGCTCGGGTCAAGAGACCCAGTACTTC
TRBV18	NA	NA	TRBJ2-7	CASSPSARSYEQYF	TGTGCCAGCTCACCGTCAGCCAGGAGCTACGAGCAGTACTTC